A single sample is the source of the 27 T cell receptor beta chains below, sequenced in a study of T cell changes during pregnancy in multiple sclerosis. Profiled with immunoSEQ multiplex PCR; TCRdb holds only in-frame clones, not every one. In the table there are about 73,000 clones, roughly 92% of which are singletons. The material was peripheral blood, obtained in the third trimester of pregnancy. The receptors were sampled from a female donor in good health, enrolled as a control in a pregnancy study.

The CDR3 region is CASGREVEQFF. In nucleotides, the CDR3 is TGTGCCAGCGGCAGGGAAGTTGAGCAGTTCTTC. The chain is built from TRBV2 and TRBJ2-1; tentative D call: TRBD1 (5 bases). Germline V gene sequence: CDR1 SNHLY, CDR2 FYNNEI. V lost 8 bases, J lost 9 bases, and 11 bases lay in between. This CDR3 region has 11 residues. The complete variable domain, with remaining parts taken from reference TRBV2 and TRBJ2-1, reads EPEVTQTPSHQVTQMGQEVILRCVPISNHLYFYWYRQILGQKVEFLVSFYNNEISEKSEIFDDQFSVERPDGSNFTLKIRSTKLEDSAMYFCASGREVEQFFGPGTRLTVL.

CDR3 nucleotide sequence: TGTGCCAGCAGCCATGGACACGACCAAGAGACCCAGTACTTC. This encodes CASSHGHDQETQYF. This chain connects TRBV5-4 to TRBJ2-5; weak D call: TRBD1 (5 bases). Looked up from germline, CDR1 is SGHNT and CDR2 is YYREEE (reference sequence). There are 14 residues in the CDR3. V lost 4 bases, J lost 0 bases, and 10 bases lay in between.

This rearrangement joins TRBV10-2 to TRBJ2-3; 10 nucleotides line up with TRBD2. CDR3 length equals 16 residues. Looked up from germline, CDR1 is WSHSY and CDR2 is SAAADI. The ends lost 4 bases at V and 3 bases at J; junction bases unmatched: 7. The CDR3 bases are TGCGCCAGCAGTGGCCTAGCGGGAGTTCAGACAGATACGCAGTATTTT. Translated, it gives CASSGLAGVQTDTQYF.

The CDR3 sequence: CASSEARGQTHTSGYTF. In DNA form, the CDR3 reads TGTGCCAGCAGTGAAGCGCGGGGACAGACCCACACCTCCGGCTACACCTTC. The V and J genes are TRBV2 and TRBJ1-2; 7 bases map to TRBD1. CDR1 and CDR2 from the germline V gene are SNHLY and FYNNEI. Trimming took 0 bases from V and 8 from J; bases not matched to a gene: 15. There are 17 residues in the CDR3.

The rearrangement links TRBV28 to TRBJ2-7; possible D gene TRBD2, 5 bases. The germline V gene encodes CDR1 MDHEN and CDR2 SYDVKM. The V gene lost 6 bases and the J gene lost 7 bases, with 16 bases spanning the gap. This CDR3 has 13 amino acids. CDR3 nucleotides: TGTGCCAGCAGAGGTGGAACCCCGGGGGAGCAGTACTTC. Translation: CASRGGTPGEQYF.

The CDR3 spells CASSLAVAGNEQFF. In DNA, the CDR3 is TGCGCCAGCAGCTTGGCTGTGGCGGGGAATGAGCAGTTCTTC. This chain links TRBV5-1 with TRBJ2-1; D possibly corresponds to TRBD2 (6 bases). Germline loops: CDR1 SGHRS, CDR2 YFSETQ. V gave up 0 bases and J gave up 7 bases, with 11 bases separating them. The CDR3 is 14 residues long.

The CDR3 loop reads CSARTDRRSYEQYF. As DNA, the CDR3 is TGCAGCGCCAGAACCGACAGACGCTCCTACGAGCAGTACTTC. This chain uses TRBV29-1 with TRBJ2-7, with a weak D call TRBD1 (5 bases). V gave up 7 bases and J gave up 0 bases, with 16 bases separating them. The CDR3 has 14 amino acids. Looked up from germline, CDR1 is SQVTM and CDR2 is ANQGSEA.

CDR3 loop: CASSLGGDNSPLHF. CDR3 in DNA: TGTGCCAGCAGCTTGGGGGGGGATAATTCACCCCTCCACTTT. V usage is TRBV5-4 and J usage is TRBJ1-6; D is perhaps TRBD1 (5 bases). The CDR3 length is 14 residues. CDR1 and CDR2 (germline): SGHNT, YYREEE (reference sequence). Deletions cut 0 bases from V and 5 bases from J, with 6 bases between.

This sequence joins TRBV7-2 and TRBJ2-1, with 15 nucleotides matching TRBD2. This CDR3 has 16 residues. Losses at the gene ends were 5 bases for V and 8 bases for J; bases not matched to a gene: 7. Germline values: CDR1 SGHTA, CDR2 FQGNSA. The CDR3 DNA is TGTGCCAGCAGCCCTCGGACTAGCGGGGGGGCCTATGAGCAGTTCTTC. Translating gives CASSPRTSGGAYEQFF.

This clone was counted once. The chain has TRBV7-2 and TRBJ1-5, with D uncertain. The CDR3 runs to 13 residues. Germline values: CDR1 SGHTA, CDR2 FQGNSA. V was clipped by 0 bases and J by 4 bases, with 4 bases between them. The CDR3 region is CASSLAHNQPQHF. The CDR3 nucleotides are TGTGCCAGCAGCTTAGCCCATAATCAGCCCCAGCATTTT.

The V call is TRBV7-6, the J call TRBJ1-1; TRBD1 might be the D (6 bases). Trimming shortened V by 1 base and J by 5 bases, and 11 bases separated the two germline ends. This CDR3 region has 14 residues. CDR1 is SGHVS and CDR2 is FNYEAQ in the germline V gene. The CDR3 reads CASSLEGGGTEAFF. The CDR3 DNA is TGTGCCAGCAGCTTAGAAGGGGGGGGAACTGAAGCTTTCTTT.

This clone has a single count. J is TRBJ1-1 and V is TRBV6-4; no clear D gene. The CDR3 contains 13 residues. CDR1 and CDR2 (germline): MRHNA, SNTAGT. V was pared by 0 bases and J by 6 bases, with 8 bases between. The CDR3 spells CASSDSMRAEAFF. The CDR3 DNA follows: TGTGCCAGCAGTGACTCGATGAGGGCTGAAGCTTTCTTT.

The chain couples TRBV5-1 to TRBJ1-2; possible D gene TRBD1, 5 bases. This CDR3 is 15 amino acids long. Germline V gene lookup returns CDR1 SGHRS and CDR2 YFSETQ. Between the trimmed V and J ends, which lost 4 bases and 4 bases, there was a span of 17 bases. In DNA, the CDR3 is TGCGCCAGCAGCGTACAGAAGGGGAATGGCTATGGCTACACCTTC. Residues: CASSVQKGNGYGYTF. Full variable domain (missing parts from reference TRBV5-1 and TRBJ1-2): KAGVTQTPRYLIKTRGQQVTLSCSPISGHRSVSWYQQTPGQGLQFLFEYFSETQRNKGNFPGRFSGRQFSNSRSEMNVSTLELGDSALYLCASSVQKGNGYGYTFGSGTRLTVV.

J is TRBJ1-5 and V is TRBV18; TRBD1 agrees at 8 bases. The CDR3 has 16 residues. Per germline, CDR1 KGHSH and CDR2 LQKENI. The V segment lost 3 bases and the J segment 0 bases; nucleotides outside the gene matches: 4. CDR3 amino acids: CASSPSDRGSNQPQHF. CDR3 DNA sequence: TGTGCCAGCTCACCTTCCGACAGGGGTAGCAATCAGCCCCAGCATTTT.

The CDR3 DNA sequence: TGTGCCAGCAGCTTGGAAGGACAGGGCTCCGGCTACACCTTC. This translates into CASSLEGQGSGYTF. This chain links TRBV5-6 with TRBJ1-2, with 8 nucleotides matching TRBD1. The CDR3 is 14 residues long. CDR1 and CDR2 (germline): SGHDT, YYEEEE. V lost 0 bases, J lost 8 bases, and 6 bases stayed unmatched.

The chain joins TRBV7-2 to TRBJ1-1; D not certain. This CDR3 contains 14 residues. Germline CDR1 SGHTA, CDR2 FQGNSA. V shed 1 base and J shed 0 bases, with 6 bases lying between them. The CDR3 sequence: CASSLGAMNTEAFF. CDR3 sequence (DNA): TGTGCCAGCAGCTTAGGGGCCATGAACACTGAAGCTTTCTTT.

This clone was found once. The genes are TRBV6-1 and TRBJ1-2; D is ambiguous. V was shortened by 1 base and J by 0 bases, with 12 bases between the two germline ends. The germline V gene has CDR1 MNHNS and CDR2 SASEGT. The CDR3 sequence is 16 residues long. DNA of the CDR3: TGTGCCAGCAGTGAAGGCGGATTCTATTCTAACTATGGCTACACCTTC. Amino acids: CASSEGGFYSNYGYTF.

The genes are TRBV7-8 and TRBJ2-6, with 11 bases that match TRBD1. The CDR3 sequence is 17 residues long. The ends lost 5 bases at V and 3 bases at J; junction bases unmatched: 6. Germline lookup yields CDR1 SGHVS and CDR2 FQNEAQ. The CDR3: CASSPRTGGNGANVLTF. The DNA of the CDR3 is TGTGCCAGCAGCCCTCGGACAGGGGGCAATGGGGCCAACGTCCTGACTTTC.

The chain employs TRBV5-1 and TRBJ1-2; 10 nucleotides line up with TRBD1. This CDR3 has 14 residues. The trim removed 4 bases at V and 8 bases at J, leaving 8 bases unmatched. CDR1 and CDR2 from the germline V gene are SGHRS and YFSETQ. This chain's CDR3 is CASSAGTGVWGYTF. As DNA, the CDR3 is TGCGCCAGCAGCGCCGGGACAGGGGTTTGGGGCTACACCTTC.

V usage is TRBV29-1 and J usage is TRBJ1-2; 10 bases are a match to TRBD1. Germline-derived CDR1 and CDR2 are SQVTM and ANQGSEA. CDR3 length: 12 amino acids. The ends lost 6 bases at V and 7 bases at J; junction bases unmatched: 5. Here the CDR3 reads CSVQTGGVGYTF. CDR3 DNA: TGCAGCGTCCAGACAGGGGGCGTTGGCTACACCTTC.

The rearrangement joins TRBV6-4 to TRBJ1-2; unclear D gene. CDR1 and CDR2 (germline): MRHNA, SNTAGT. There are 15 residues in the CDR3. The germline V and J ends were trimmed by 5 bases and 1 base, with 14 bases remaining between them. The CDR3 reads CASSTGNSLNYGYTF. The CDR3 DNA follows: TGTGCCAGCAGTACGGGTAACTCCCTTAACTATGGCTACACCTTC.

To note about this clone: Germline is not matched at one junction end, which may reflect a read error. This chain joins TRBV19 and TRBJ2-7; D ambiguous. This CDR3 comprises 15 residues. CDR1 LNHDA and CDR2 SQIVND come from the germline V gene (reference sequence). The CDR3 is CASGIQVLRSYEQYF. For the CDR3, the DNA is TGTGCCAGTGGTATCCAAGTACTCCGCTCCTACGAGCAGTACTTC.

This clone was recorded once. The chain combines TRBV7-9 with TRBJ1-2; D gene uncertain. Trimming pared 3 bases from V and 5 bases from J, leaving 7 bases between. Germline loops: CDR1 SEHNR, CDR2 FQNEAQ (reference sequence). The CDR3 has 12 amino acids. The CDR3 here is CASSFGSYGYTF. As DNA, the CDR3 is TGTGCCAGCAGCTTTGGGAGTTATGGCTACACCTTC.

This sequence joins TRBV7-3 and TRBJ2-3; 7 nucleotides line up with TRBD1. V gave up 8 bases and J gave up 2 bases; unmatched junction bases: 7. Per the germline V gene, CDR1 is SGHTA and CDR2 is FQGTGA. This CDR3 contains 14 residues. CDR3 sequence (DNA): TGTGCCAGCGCCCGGGACAGATACACAGATACGCAGTATTTT. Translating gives CASARDRYTDTQYF.

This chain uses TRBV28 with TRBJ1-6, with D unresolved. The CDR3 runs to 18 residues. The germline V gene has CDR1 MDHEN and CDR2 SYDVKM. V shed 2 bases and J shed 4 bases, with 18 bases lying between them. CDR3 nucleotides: TGTGCCAGCAGTTTAGTCCTCAACCACGGAGGGTATAATTCACCCCTCCACTTT. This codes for CASSLVLNHGGYNSPLHF. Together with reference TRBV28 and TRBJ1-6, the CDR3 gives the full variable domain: DVKVTQSSRYLVKRTGEKVFLECVQDMDHENMFWYRQDPGLGLRLIYFSYDVKMKEKGDIPEGYSVSREKKERFSLILESASTNQTSMYLCASSLVLNHGGYNSPLHFGNGTRLTVT.

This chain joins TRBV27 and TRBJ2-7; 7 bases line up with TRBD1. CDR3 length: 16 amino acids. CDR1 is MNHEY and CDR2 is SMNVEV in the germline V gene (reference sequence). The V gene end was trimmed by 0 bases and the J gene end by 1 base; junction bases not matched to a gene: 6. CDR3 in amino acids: CASSLSWETGSYEQYF. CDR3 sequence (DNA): TGTGCCAGCAGTTTATCTTGGGAGACAGGGTCCTACGAGCAGTACTTC.

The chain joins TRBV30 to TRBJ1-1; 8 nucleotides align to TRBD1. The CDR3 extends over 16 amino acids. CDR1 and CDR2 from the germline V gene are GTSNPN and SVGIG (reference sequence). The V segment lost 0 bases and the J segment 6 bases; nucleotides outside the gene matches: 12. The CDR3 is CAWSVLRGRVKAEAFF. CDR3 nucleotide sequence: TGTGCCTGGAGTGTACTCAGGGGGCGCGTAAAGGCTGAAGCTTTCTTT.